The entry below gives a single TCR beta chain sequence along with its context. Its antigen is not known. Up to 2 ug genomic DNA was used for TCRB CDR3 amplification. Generated by immunoSEQ multiplex PCR, the TCRdb table keeps only in-frame clones and is missing some. The table lists tens of thousands of clones, approximately 81% of them singletons. The time point: after dendritic cell vaccination, including at tumor progression/relapse. Blood PBMC samples: pre-vaccination, two weeks post third vaccination, and at tumor progression. These data originate in a study of glioma-infiltrating T cells after dendritic cell vaccination. Overall study context: Patients received three intradermal dendritic cell vaccine injections at biweekly intervals.

Study-level points and caveats: Survival was not directly related to TCR clonality in these patients.

This CDR3 comprises 15 residues. The germline V and J ends were trimmed by 2 bases and 6 bases, with 14 bases remaining between them. Germline CDR1 and CDR2: SGHNT and YYREEE (reference sequence). The sequence was collected from a human donor with glioblastoma. Sequences were derived from blood, sampled after dendritic cell vaccination. This sequence joins TRBV5-4 and TRBJ2-2; D not resolved. CDR3 region: CASSLQSTVAGELFF. Written as DNA, the CDR3 is TGTGCCAGCAGCTTACAATCGACTGTCGCCGGGGAGCTGTTTTTT.